This T cell receptor beta chain was captured in a study of CD8 T cells in ankylosing spondylitis. Whole-study results and caveats: Several of the motif variants were reported before in synovial fluid and blood from reactive arthritis. Researchers reportedly found disease-linked clones significantly enriched in matched ankylosing spondylitis synovial fluid. Researchers report that disease-linked clones proved CD8+ and relatively rare in peripheral blood.

V was trimmed by 4 bases and J by 5 bases, leaving 14 bases between them. This CDR3 has 14 amino acids. With molecular barcodes, quantitative 5'-RACE was used to make the TCR beta libraries. TCRdb independently ran MiXCR on the 5' RACE reads; one entry per CDR3 protein. The table shows about 140,000 distinct CDR3 sequences, with about 6.7% occurring only once. In this sample, this clonotype turned up many times. Its antigen remains unidentified. The source material was blood, either unsorted or a sorted T cell fraction (not recorded which). This TCR derives from a female donor with ankylosing spondylitis or in good health (not recorded which). The chain couples TRBV12-3 or TRBV12-4 to TRBJ1-1; weak D call: TRBD1 (5 bases). The CDR3 DNA reads TGTGCCAGCAGTTCGGGGGTTTCTAGGACTGAAGCTTTCTTT. It encodes CASSSGVSRTEAFF.